This TCR beta chain was found in a study of brain T cells in children with intractable seizures. The study's findings and limits: Pre- and post-surgery blood differed in depth, so pre-surgery absences may be undersampling.

Produced via immunoSEQ multiplex PCR; TCRdb's table is partial and in-frame only. This table holds roughly 8,700 clones, roughly 71% found once. Surgery cases with the highest brain T cell transcript signatures were chosen for sequencing. CDR3 length: 15 residues. The V gene's germline CDR1 is MDHEN and CDR2 SYDVKM. Trimming pared 3 bases from V and 5 bases from J, leaving 16 bases between. About this clone: Antigen: not known.

The sample here was resected brain tissue, taken at surgery. The receptor comes from a girl aged 2-10 years with tuberous sclerosis and intractable seizures. The V and J genes are TRBV28 and TRBJ2-5, with D maybe TRBD2 (7 bases). The CDR3 sequence: CASSFGGGHSETQYF. DNA of the CDR3: TGTGCCAGCAGTTTTGGGGGGGGCCACAGTGAGACCCAGTACTTC.